This entry concerns a single T cell receptor (beta chain). Antigen unknown. The sample originates from a study of shared clonotypes between healthy human individuals. Germline-derived CDR1 and CDR2 are SNHLY and FYNNEI. After removal of 8 bases from V and 2 bases from J, the junction contained 5 bases not matched to a gene. This CDR3 is 16 amino acids long. This was a deep-level run. Libraries were prepared by immunoSEQ multiplex PCR; TCRdb keeps only in-frame clonotypes and omits some of them. In the table there are around 350,000 clones, 73% of which are singletons. Whole-study findings and limits: Sharing across four donors was highest in naive CD4 (around 5%) and lowest in memory CD8 (about 0.4%).

The sequenced sample was memory CD4+ T cells sorted from blood. Stated subset: CD45RA-negative fraction. This TCR derives from a man aged 25 to 40 in good health. The chain employs TRBV2 and TRBJ2-6; 11 bases map to TRBD1. The CDR3 here is CASGRDRGAGANVLTF. The CDR3 coding sequence is TGTGCCAGCGGACGGGACAGGGGGGCTGGGGCCAACGTCCTGACTTTC.